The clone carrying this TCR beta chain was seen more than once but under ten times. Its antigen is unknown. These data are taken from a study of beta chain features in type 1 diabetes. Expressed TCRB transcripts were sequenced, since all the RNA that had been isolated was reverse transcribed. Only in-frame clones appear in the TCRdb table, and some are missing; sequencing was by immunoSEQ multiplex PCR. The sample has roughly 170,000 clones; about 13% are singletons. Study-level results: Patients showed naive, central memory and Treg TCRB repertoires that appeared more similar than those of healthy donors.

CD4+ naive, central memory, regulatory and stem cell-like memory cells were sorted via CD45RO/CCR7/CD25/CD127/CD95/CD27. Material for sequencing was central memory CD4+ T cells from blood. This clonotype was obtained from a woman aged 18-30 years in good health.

The CDR3 DNA reads TGTGCCAGCTCAGATCGGACAGGATTTTCCAATGAAGCTTTCTTT. This encodes CASSDRTGFSNEAFF. The genes are TRBV18 and TRBJ1-1, with 7 nucleotides matching TRBD1. Germline V gene sequence: CDR1 KGHSH, CDR2 LQKENI. Trimming took 5 bases from V and 7 from J; bases not matched to a gene: 13. The CDR3 consists of 15 residues.